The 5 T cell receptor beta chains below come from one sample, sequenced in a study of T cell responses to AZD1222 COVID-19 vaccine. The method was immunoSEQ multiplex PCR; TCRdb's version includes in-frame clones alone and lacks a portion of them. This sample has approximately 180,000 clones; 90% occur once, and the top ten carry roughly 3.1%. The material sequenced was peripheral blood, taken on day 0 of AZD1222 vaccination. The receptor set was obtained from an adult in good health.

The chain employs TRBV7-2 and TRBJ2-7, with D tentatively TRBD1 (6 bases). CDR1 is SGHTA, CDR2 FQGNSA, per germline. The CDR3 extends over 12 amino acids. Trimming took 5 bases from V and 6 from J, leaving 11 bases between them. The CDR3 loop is CASSPTGSEQYF. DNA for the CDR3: TGTGCCAGCAGCCCTACAGGGAGCGAGCAGTACTTC. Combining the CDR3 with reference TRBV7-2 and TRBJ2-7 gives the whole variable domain GAGVSQSPSNKVTEKGKDVELRCDPISGHTALYWYRQSLGQGLEFLIYFQGNSAPDKSGLPSDRFSAERTGGSVSTLTIQRTQQEDSAVYLCASSPTGSEQYFGPGTRLTVT.

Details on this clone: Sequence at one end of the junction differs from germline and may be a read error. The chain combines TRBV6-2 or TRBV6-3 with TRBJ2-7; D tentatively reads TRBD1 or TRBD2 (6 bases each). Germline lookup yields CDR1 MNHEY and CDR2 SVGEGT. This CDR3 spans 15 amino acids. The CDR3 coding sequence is TGTGCCAGCAGTTACCCGGACCGCGATTCCTACGAGGGGGGCTTC. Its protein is CASSYPDRDSYEGGF.

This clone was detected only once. The CDR3 nucleotides are TGTGCCAGCAGTTCCCCTCTGGGGACAGGAGGCTACGAGCAGTACTTC. Translating it yields CASSSPLGTGGYEQYF. The rearrangement joins TRBV6-5 to TRBJ2-7; 8 positions match TRBD1. V shed 4 bases and J 3 bases; nucleotides not matched to a gene: 11. CDR3 length: 16 residues. Germline V gives CDR1 MNHEY, CDR2 SVGAGI.

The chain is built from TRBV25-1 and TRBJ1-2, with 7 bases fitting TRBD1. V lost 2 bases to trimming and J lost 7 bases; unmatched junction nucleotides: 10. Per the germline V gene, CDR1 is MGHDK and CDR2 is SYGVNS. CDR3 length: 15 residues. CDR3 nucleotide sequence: TGTGCCAGCAGTGAAACTCTCGGAGGGGGCGGTGGCTACACCTTC. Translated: CASSETLGGGGGYTF.

CDR3 protein: CASSQQNEPDTQYF. The CDR3 bases are TGCGCCAGCAGCCAACAGAACGAGCCAGATACGCAGTATTTT. The chain joins TRBV4-1 to TRBJ2-3; D unclear. The length of the CDR3 is 14 residues. V lost 2 bases and J 4 bases, leaving 10 bases between the germline ends. CDR1 and CDR2 from the germline V gene are MGHRA and YSYEKL.